A single sample is the source of the 17 T cell receptor beta chains below, sequenced in a study of T cell clonotyping in hematopoietic cell transplantation (dated by TCRdb to about 2021). Library construction relied on the immunoSEQ multiplex PCR assay. TCRdb provides this immuneACCESS table in a form limited to in-frame rearrangements. Some clones are lacking; in checked studies, under half of them reflect an unresolved V gene, and why the rest are absent is not known. This sample is represented by 16,000 or so clones; 70% to 75% of them were singletons. The ten most abundant clones make up about 9.3% of the sample. The material sequenced was peripheral blood mononuclear cells. These receptors came from a woman aged 55-69 years in good health. Some clones in this sample may be carry-over from other donors' samples.

The chain joins TRBV25-1 to TRBJ2-3; D is possibly TRBD1 (6 bases). The CDR3 loop spans 15 amino acids. The V and J ends lost 1 base and 3 bases respectively, with 11 bases between them. In germline, CDR1 is MGHDK, CDR2 SYGVNS. This chain's CDR3 is CASSEWETGTDTQYF. For the CDR3, the DNA is TGTGCCAGCAGTGAATGGGAAACAGGGACAGATACGCAGTATTTT.

The gene calls are TRBV29-1 and TRBJ1-1; D may be TRBD1 (5 bases). The V end was cut by 1 base, the J end by 3 bases, with 15 bases between. The germline CDR1 and CDR2 sequences are SQVTM and ANQGSEA. The CDR3 totals 15 residues. The CDR3 region is CSVEAWGPRHTEAFF. DNA for the CDR3: TGCAGCGTTGAAGCTTGGGGCCCCCGACACACTGAAGCTTTCTTT.

The chain uses TRBV5-1 and TRBJ2-3; TRBD1 matches at 8 bases. CDR3 size: 14 residues. CDR1 is SGHRS and CDR2 is YFSETQ in the germline V gene. With V trimmed by 7 bases and J by 5 bases, 9 bases remained unmatched. The CDR3 DNA sequence: TGCGCCAGCTACGAGGACAGGGTAGGAGATACGCAGTATTTT. Translated: CASYEDRVGDTQYF. Together with reference TRBV5-1 and TRBJ2-3, the CDR3 gives the full variable domain: KAGVTQTPRYLIKTRGQQVTLSCSPISGHRSVSWYQQTPGQGLQFLFEYFSETQRNKGNFPGRFSGRQFSNSRSEMNVSTLELGDSALYLCASYEDRVGDTQYFGPGTRLTVL.

In its sample, this clone was seen once. The J gene is TRBJ2-3, the V gene TRBV6-4, with 7 bases aligning to TRBD2. V was clipped by 2 bases and J by 6 bases; unmatched bases: 5. The CDR3 is 14 amino acids. Germline V CDR1 and CDR2: MRHNA, SNTAGT. The CDR3 DNA is TGTGCCAGCAGTGACGGGAGGGAGGCGGATACGCAGTATTTT. The encoded protein is CASSDGREADTQYF.

The count of this clone is one. The chain joins TRBV5-4 to TRBJ2-5; 13 bases are a match to TRBD2. The length of the CDR3 is 17 residues. CDR1 is SGHNT and CDR2 is YYREEE in the germline V gene (reference sequence). The V gene end was trimmed by 4 bases and the J gene end by 1 base; junction bases not matched to a gene: 7. The CDR3: CASSGGLAGALQETQYF. DNA for the CDR3: TGTGCCAGCAGCGGCGGACTAGCGGGGGCACTCCAAGAGACCCAGTACTTC.

V and J are TRBV7-2 and TRBJ1-3; tentatively, D is TRBD1 (6 bases). The CDR3 is 18 residues long. V was shortened by 6 bases and J by 4 bases, with 25 bases between the two germline ends. CDR1 and CDR2 from the germline V gene are SGHTA and FQGNSA. The CDR3: CASSGQSGARSAGNTIYF. CDR3 sequence (DNA): TGTGCCAGCAGTGGACAGTCTGGGGCTCGTTCGGCCGGAAACACCATATATTTT.

The rearrangement joins TRBV6-5 to TRBJ1-1, with D possibly TRBD1 on 6 matching bases. In germline, CDR1 is MNHEY, CDR2 SVGAGI. The V gene lost 7 bases and the J gene lost 8 bases, with 14 bases spanning the gap. This CDR3 has 12 amino acids. CDR3 region: CASIAGGREAFF. The CDR3 DNA reads as TGTGCCAGCATTGCGGGGGGGCGGGAAGCTTTCTTT.

This clone was seen a handful of times. The rearrangement uses TRBV11-2 and TRBJ2-5; 11 bases align to TRBD2. The CDR3 loop spans 16 amino acids. J gave up 5 bases and V 5 bases, and 10 bases lay outside the gene matches. CDR1 and CDR2 (germline): SGHAT, FQNNGV. CDR3 region: CASSPWGLAVIETQYF. DNA of the CDR3: TGTGCCAGCAGCCCGTGGGGACTAGCGGTAATTGAGACCCAGTACTTC.

This rearrangement joins TRBV30 to TRBJ1-5; D might be TRBD1 (5 bases). The CDR3 covers 13 residues. CDR1 GTSNPN and CDR2 SVGIG come from the germline V gene (reference sequence). V was trimmed by 1 base and J by 6 bases, leaving 10 bases between them. DNA of the CDR3: TGTGCCTGGAGTGGGGGGAGCGGTCAGCCCCAGCATTTT. Amino acid sequence: CAWSGGSGQPQHF.

CDR3 loop: CASSSLGQNTEAFF. DNA for the CDR3: TGTGCCAGCAGCTCCTTGGGGCAGAACACTGAAGCTTTCTTT. The chain recombines TRBV9 with TRBJ1-1; possibly TRBD1 for D (5 bases). CDR3 length: 14 residues. Germline V gene lookup returns CDR1 SGDLS and CDR2 YYNGEE. Trimming removed 4 bases from V and 1 base from J, with 11 bases in between.

This chain joins TRBV5-1 and TRBJ1-2, with D perhaps matching TRBD1 (6 bases). The germline gives CDR1 SGHRS, CDR2 YFSETQ. The length of the CDR3 is 13 residues. V lost 5 bases, J lost 1 base, and 9 bases lay in between. CDR3 in amino acids: CASSFRGNYGYTF. The CDR3 DNA reads TGCGCCAGCAGTTTCAGGGGTAACTATGGCTACACCTTC.

The genes are TRBV6-5 and TRBJ1-2; maybe TRBD1 (5 bases). Germline-derived CDR1 and CDR2 are MNHEY and SVGAGI. V lost 2 bases, J lost 5 bases, and 18 bases lay in between. The CDR3 consists of 16 residues. CDR3 nucleotides: TGTGCCAGCAGTTACACCATCGGTACAGAGGGGTATGGCTACACCTTC. Translating gives CASSYTIGTEGYGYTF.

V gene TRBV30 combines with J gene TRBJ2-3; D is unclear. The CDR3 is 12 residues long. The germline V gene has CDR1 GTSNPN and CDR2 SVGIG (reference sequence). Trimming took 5 bases from V and 3 from J, leaving 9 bases between them. CDR3 DNA sequence: TGTGCCTGGGACTTAGGAACAGATACGCAGTATTTT. Translation: CAWDLGTDTQYF.

This clone came up once. V gene TRBV6-1 combines with J gene TRBJ2-5, with D unclear. Trimming removed 2 bases at V and 5 bases at J, with 21 bases between. Germline V gene data show CDR1 as MNHNS and CDR2 as SASEGT. This CDR3 region has 17 residues. The CDR3: CASSERAEITVDETQYF. The CDR3 bases are TGTGCCAGCAGTGAAAGAGCTGAGATCACCGTCGACGAGACCCAGTACTTC.

Of note for this clone: At the DNA level, this CDR3 is encoded by other sequences in the same sample as well. V is TRBV6-5 and J is TRBJ1-3, with 7 bases lining up with TRBD1. The CDR3 runs 14 residues. The V gene's germline CDR1 is MNHEY and CDR2 SVGAGI. V trimming: 2 bases; J trimming: 2 bases; junction bases outside the gene matches: 0. CDR3: CASSYQGAGNTIYF. CDR3 nucleotides: TGTGCCAGCAGTTACCAGGGGGCTGGAAACACCATATATTTT.

The rearrangement joins TRBV6-5 to TRBJ1-1, with TRBD1 matching 9 bases. The length of the CDR3 is 15 residues. The germline gives CDR1 MNHEY, CDR2 SVGAGI. The J segment lost 6 bases and the V segment lost 6 bases, leaving 11 bases of the junction unmatched. CDR3 coding DNA: TGTGCCAGCAGAACCACCGGGACAGGGCGTCCTGAAGCTTTCTTT. Its protein is CASRTTGTGRPEAFF.

This clone showed up just a few times. The chain recombines TRBV5-1 with TRBJ1-5; weak D call: TRBD1 (6 bases). The CDR3 contains 15 residues. Germline CDR1 is SGHRS and CDR2 is YFSETQ. V lost 4 bases to trimming and J lost 4 bases, with 15 bases between them. The CDR3 sequence is CASSLGPDRNQPQHF. Here the CDR3 DNA reads TGCGCCAGCAGCCTGGGCCCTGACAGGAATCAGCCCCAGCATTTT.